This is a list of T cell receptor beta chains from one sample in a study of cytomegalovirus exposure and HLA in healthy donors. Measured with immunoSEQ multiplex PCR; TCRdb has only the in-frame clones, and not every one. The table records 80,000 to 100,000 clones, more than 65% of them present only once. Source material: PBMCs. Receptor source: a human donor in good health. Each CDR3 is given with its conserved first and last residue. The D gene is left open where the match is weak. A clone size is listed for some rows: how often the clone was seen (once, few, many), or a class if it is expanded.

CDR3 length: 14
J gene: TRBJ1-4
V gene: TRBV7-2
clone size: .
D gene: .
CDR3 DNA: TGTGCCAGCAGCTTCGGGCAGGGGAATGAAAAACTGTTTTTT
CDR3 protein: CASSFGQGNEKLFF

CDR3 length: 11
J gene: TRBJ2-1
V gene: TRBV7-9
clone size: .
D gene: .
CDR3 DNA: TGTGCCAGCAGCTTCAGGAATGAGCAGTTCTTC
CDR3 protein: CASSFRNEQFF

CDR3 length: 20
J gene: TRBJ1-6
V gene: TRBV4-1
clone size: few
D gene: TRBD1
CDR3 DNA: TGCGCCAGCAGCCAAGATTTGGCCAGGGGGTCGAGGTCCTATAATTCACCCCTCCACTTT
CDR3 protein: CASSQDLARGSRSYNSPLHF

CDR3 length: 15
J gene: TRBJ2-7
V gene: TRBV5-1
clone size: .
D gene: TRBD2
CDR3 DNA: TGCGCCAGCAGCCTGACCGGGACTAGCGGATACGAGCAGTACTTC
CDR3 protein: CASSLTGTSGYEQYF

CDR3 length: 15
J gene: TRBJ2-7
V gene: TRBV11-2
clone size: .
D gene: TRBD2
CDR3 DNA: TGTGCCAGCAGCTTAGGAGGGAGGGGCCCAGCCGAGCAGTACTTC
CDR3 protein: CASSLGGRGPAEQYF

CDR3 length: 15
J gene: TRBJ2-2
V gene: TRBV28
clone size: .
D gene: TRBD2
CDR3 DNA: TGTGCCAGCAAACGGGGGAGGGCAGTTACCGGGGAGCTGTTTTTT
CDR3 protein: CASKRGRAVTGELFF

CDR3 length: 16
J gene: TRBJ2-3
V gene: TRBV19
clone size: .
D gene: TRBD1
CDR3 DNA: TGTGCCAGTAGTAGACAGGGCAACCCTCCCACAGATACGCAGTATTTT
CDR3 protein: CASSRQGNPPTDTQYF

CDR3 length: 19
J gene: TRBJ1-4
V gene: TRBV7-9
clone size: .
D gene: .
CDR3 DNA: TGTGCCAGCAGCTCACGAAGGGGGGGCCGTACCGGTACTAATGAAAAACTGTTTTTT
CDR3 protein: CASSSRRGGRTGTNEKLFF

CDR3 length: 14
J gene: TRBJ1-2
V gene: TRBV9
clone size: .
D gene: .
CDR3 DNA: TGTGCCAGCAGCGCCGACAGATCTCACGATGGCTACACCTTC
CDR3 protein: CASSADRSHDGYTF

CDR3 length: 15
J gene: TRBJ1-5
V gene: TRBV18
clone size: .
D gene: TRBD1
CDR3 DNA: TGTGCCAGCTCACCACCAGGGGGCAGGAATCAGCCCCAGCATTTT
CDR3 protein: CASSPPGGRNQPQHF

CDR3 length: 13
J gene: TRBJ2-1
V gene: TRBV5-6
clone size: .
D gene: TRBD1
CDR3 DNA: TGTGCCAGCAGCTTTGGACAGGTCGATGAGCAGTTCTTC
CDR3 protein: CASSFGQVDEQFF